This T cell receptor beta chain stems from a study of blood T cells in healthy people across ages. Overall study results and limits: The authors considered diversity estimates from one million T cells to be underestimates.

Next came a second PCR, run for about 6 to 11 cycles, which used a sample-barcoded 5' primer along with a J-beta primer mix. TCRdb analysed the 5' RACE reads with MiXCR anew, one entry per CDR3 protein. This sample yields about 970,000 distinct CDR3 sequences, of which 45% to 60% are seen a single time; roughly a fifth belongs to the top ten. Germline V gene sequence: CDR1 MNHEY, CDR2 SVGEGT. The CDR3 covers 18 residues. Trimming shortened V by 0 bases and J by 0 bases, and 15 bases separated the two germline ends. For this clonotype: Its antigen is currently unknown.

The V and J genes are TRBV6-2 or TRBV6-3 and TRBJ2-1, with D perhaps TRBD2 (6 bases). This TCR was sampled from a woman aged 60-75 years in good health. The sequencing input was blood. CDR3 protein: CASSYSIRYGSSYNEQFF. The CDR3 DNA reads as TGTGCCAGCAGTTACTCGATCAGATACGGGAGCTCCTACAATGAGCAGTTCTTC.